This TCR beta chain emerged from a study of CD8+CD57+ T cells in acquired aplastic anemia. Study information: Sorted CD4+ and CD8+ cell DNA averaged about 3.5 ug. Study-wide results and limits: Patient and control CD8+ Simpson's diversity was not significantly different.

All patients picked for sequencing had shown, by flow cytometry, an expansion of CD8+CD57+ cells. As concerns this clonotype: What it recognizes is unknown.

Using genomic DNA as the template, TCR beta VDJ and CDR3 profiling was carried out. TCRdb re-derived calls from the reads in MiXCR, one entry per CDR3 protein. The sample lists about 160,000 distinct CDR3 sequences; about 45% were seen once. The V gene lost 1 base and the J gene lost 4 bases, with 8 bases spanning the gap. CDR1 SGHTA and CDR2 FQGNSA come from the germline V gene. CDR3 size: 14 residues. The receptor's source is a human donor with aplastic anemia. J is TRBJ2-1 and V is TRBV7-2; D perhaps matches TRBD1 (5 bases). Sequences were obtained from sorted CD4+, CD8+, or CD8+CD57+ T cells (not recorded which) from PBMCs. In nucleotides, the CDR3 is TGTGCCAGCAGCTTAGTAGGGGTTTACAATGAGCAGTTCTTC. Protein sequence: CASSLVGVYNEQFF.